The present TCR beta chain was sequenced within a study of identical twins. Study observations and caveats: For out-of-frame beta sequences, excess twin sharing was weaker.

This clonotype was seen a few times. The antigen is unknown. Germline V gives CDR1 ENHRY, CDR2 SYGVKD. V lost 2 bases and J lost 4, with 8 bases in between. The CDR3 sequence is 13 residues long. TCRdb recomputed calls from the 5' RACE reads with MiXCR, one row per CDR3 protein. The data show around 690,000 distinct CDR3 sequences, around 21% seen once. The sample was also linked to a second study, of T cells expressing NK-cell markers. That source adds: Of eight sequenced donors, seven were HCMV-seropositive and one HCMV-seronegative. The leading position in the CD3+CD56-NKG2C+ fraction of several donors also went to these clonotypes.

The clonotype was recovered from a woman aged 18-29 years in good health. The chain uses TRBV10-3 and TRBJ1-1, with unresolved D. Sequenced: PBMCs. The CDR3 loop reads CAISEMGRTEAFF. In DNA, the CDR3 is TGTGCCATCAGTGAGATGGGTCGCACTGAAGCTTTCTTT.